This is a list of T cell receptor beta chains from one sample in a study of patients and donors after allogeneic stem cell transplantation. In TCRdb, the RT-PCR reads were re-called with MiXCR into one record per CDR3 protein. The sample holds 900,000 to 1,000,000 distinct CDR3 sequences, under 20% seen once. Sequenced input: blood, either unsorted or a sorted T cell fraction (not recorded which). The receptors stem from a human donor who was either an allogeneic HSCT recipient or a stem cell or donor lymphocyte infusion donor (not recorded which). It is not recorded whose cells these are; they may come from a transplant donor. The CDR3 runs from the conserved cysteine through the conserved F or W. D genes are given only for firm matches.

d_call cdr3_length j_call v_call cdr3_aa
NA 14 TRBJ1-5 TRBV24-1 CATSASGVWQPQHF
NA 13 TRBJ2-5 TRBV7-2 CASSLDFQETQYF
NA 12 TRBJ1-2 TRBV20-1 CSASPGLYGYTF
NA 15 TRBJ2-7 TRBV12-3/TRBV12-4 CASSLGPGLLNEQYF
NA 15 TRBJ1-1 TRBV4-2 CASSQEQGPNTEAFF
NA 15 TRBJ2-1 TRBV11-2 CASSRGHTSYNEQFF
NA 19 TRBJ2-3 TRBV15 CATSRESGGSRPSTDTQYF
NA 15 TRBJ1-4 TRBV20-1 CSAPIRTATNEKLFF
NA 12 TRBJ1-2 TRBV4-1 CASSQDSHGYTF
NA 16 TRBJ1-5 TRBV12-3/TRBV12-4 CASSLQGGWGNQPQHF
TRBD1 15 TRBJ2-2 TRBV5-1 CASSLGQGPTGELFF
NA 16 TRBJ2-1 TRBV27 CASSLALPSSYNEQFF
NA 14 TRBJ2-2 TRBV5-8 CASSFLKGAGELFF
TRBD1 14 TRBJ1-1 TRBV5-1 CASSLQGAVTEAFF
NA 15 TRBJ1-2 TRBV20-1 CSAKPQVGWLDGYTF
NA 14 TRBJ2-7 TRBV20-1 CSAMSRRPGIEQYF
NA 14 TRBJ2-5 TRBV4-2 CASSQVFGGETQYF
NA 14 TRBJ1-1 TRBV7-3 CASSLGRDSTEAFF
NA 16 TRBJ1-3 TRBV19 CASSIDLGWTGNTIYF
NA 14 TRBJ1-1 TRBV7-2 CASSLAMGNSEAFF
NA 14 TRBJ2-7 TRBV12-3/TRBV12-4 CASSLNGGYGGQYF
NA 14 TRBJ1-1 TRBV2 CASSGYGGNTEAFF
NA 16 TRBJ1-1 TRBV9 CASSVDPGHVNTEAFF
NA 13 TRBJ1-2 TRBV25-1 CASSGVGNYGYTF
NA 13 TRBJ1-1 TRBV7-6 CASSPGAGKEAFF
NA 15 TRBJ2-2 TRBV28 CASTPPPPSPGELFF
TRBD2 21 TRBJ2-2 TRBV15 CATSRDPALRTSEWGTGELFF
NA 17 TRBJ2-7 TRBV12-3/TRBV12-4 CASSLATKAGRPYEQYF
TRBD1 13 TRBJ1-1 TRBV27 CASGRDRGTEAFF
NA 15 TRBJ2-4 TRBV7-2 CASSFPSGAKNIQYF
TRBD2 17 TRBJ2-7 TRBV5-1 CASSLVPVVLAVYEQYF
NA 9 TRBJ1-1 TRBV29-1 CSVSPVPFF
NA 15 TRBJ2-3 TRBV2 CASRRGPDNTDTQYF
NA 14 TRBJ1-6 TRBV10-3 CAISDHNYNSPLHF
NA 16 TRBJ2-1 TRBV5-1 CASSAGGDWSYNEQFF
NA 18 TRBJ1-6 TRBV27 CASSLSGPRSSYNSPLHF
NA 12 TRBJ2-5 TRBV29-1 CSGRRDRETQYF
TRBD1 15 TRBJ2-7 TRBV4-3 CASSQDFGTAYEQYF
NA 16 TRBJ2-1 TRBV6-2/TRBV6-3 CASSYWGGATYNEQFF
NA 17 TRBJ2-7 TRBV7-6 CASSLGRPWEGQGEQYF
TRBD2 14 TRBJ2-7 TRBV4-1 CASSPWGGSYEQYF
NA 14 TRBJ2-1 TRBV7-6 CASSPLDRELEQFF